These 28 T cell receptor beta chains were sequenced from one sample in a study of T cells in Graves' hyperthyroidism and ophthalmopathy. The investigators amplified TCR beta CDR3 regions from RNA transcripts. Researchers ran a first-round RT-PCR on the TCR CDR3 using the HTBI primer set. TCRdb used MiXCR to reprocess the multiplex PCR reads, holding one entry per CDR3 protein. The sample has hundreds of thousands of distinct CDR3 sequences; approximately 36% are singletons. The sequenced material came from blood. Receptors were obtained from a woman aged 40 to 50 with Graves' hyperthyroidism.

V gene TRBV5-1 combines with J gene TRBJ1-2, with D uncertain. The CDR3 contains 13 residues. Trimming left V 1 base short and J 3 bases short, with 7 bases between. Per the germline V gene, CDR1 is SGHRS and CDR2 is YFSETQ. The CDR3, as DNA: TGCGCCAGCAGCTTGCTGAGTCACTATGGCTACACCTTC. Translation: CASSLLSHYGYTF.

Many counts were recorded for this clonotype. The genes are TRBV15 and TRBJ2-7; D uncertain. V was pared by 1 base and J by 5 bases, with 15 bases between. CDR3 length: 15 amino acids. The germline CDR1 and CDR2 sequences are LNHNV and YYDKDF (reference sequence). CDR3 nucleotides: TGTGCCACCAGCAGAGGAGCCGGGCTTCTCGACGAGCAGTACTTC. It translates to CATSRGAGLLDEQYF.

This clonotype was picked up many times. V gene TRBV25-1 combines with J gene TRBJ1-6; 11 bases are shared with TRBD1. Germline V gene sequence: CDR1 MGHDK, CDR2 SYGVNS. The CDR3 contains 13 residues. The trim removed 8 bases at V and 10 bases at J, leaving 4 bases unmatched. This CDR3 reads CASGQGARSPLHF. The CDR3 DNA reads TGTGCCAGCGGACAGGGGGCAAGGTCACCCCTCCACTTT.

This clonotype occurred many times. CDR3 protein: CASRGTHNQPQHF. The CDR3 nucleotides read TGCGCCAGCAGGGGGACTCACAATCAGCCCCAGCATTTT. J is TRBJ1-5 and V is TRBV10-2; D might be TRBD1 (5 bases). The V end lost 6 bases, the J end lost 3 bases, and 9 bases lay between the germline ends. The CDR3 length is 13 residues. CDR1 and CDR2 from the germline V gene are WSHSY and SAAADI.

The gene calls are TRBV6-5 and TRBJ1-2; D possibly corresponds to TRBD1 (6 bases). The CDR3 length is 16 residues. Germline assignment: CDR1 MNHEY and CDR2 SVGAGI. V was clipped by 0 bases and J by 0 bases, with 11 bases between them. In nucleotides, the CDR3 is TGTGCCAGCAGTTACTCCTGGGGGCTATCTAACTATGGCTACACCTTC. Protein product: CASSYSWGLSNYGYTF.

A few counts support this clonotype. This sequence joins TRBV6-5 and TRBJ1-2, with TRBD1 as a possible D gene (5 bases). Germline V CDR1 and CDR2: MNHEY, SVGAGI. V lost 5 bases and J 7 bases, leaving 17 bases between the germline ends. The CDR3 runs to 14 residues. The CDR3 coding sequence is TGTGCCAGCAGTGAATTGGCAGGGCGGGGTGGCTACACCTTC. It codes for CASSELAGRGGYTF.

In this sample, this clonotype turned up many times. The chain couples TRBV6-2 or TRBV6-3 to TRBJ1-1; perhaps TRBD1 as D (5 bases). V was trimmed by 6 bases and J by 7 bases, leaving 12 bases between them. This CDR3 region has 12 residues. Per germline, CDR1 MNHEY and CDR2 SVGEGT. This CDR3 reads CASRRQQLEAFF. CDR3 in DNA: TGTGCCAGCAGACGACAGCAGCTTGAAGCTTTCTTT.

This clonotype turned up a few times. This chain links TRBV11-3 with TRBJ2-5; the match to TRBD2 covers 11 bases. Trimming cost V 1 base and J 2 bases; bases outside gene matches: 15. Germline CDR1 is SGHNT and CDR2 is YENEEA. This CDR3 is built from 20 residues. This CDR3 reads CASSLVSDSGRGGAQETQYF. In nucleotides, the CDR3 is TGTGCCAGCAGCTTAGTTTCGGATAGCGGGAGGGGGGGGGCACAAGAGACCCAGTACTTC. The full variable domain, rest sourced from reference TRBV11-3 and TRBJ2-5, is EAGVVQSPRYKIIEKKQPVAFWCNPISGHNTLYWYLQNLGQGPELLIRYENEEAVDDSQLPKDRFSAERLKGVDSTLKIQPAELGDSAVYLCASSLVSDSGRGGAQETQYFGPGTRLLVL.

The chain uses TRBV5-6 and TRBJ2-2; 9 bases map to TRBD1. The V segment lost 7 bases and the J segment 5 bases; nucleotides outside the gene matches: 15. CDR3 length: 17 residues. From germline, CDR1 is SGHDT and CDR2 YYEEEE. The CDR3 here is CASSTSLRDRATGELFF. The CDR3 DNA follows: TGTGCCAGCTCTACTTCGCTCCGGGACAGGGCTACCGGGGAGCTGTTTTTT.

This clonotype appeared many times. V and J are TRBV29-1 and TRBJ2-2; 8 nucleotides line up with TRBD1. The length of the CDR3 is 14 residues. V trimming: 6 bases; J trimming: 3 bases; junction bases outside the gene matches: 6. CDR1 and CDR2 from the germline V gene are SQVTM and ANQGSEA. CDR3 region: CSVGQGAYTGELFF. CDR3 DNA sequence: TGCAGCGTAGGGCAGGGGGCCTACACCGGGGAGCTGTTTTTT.

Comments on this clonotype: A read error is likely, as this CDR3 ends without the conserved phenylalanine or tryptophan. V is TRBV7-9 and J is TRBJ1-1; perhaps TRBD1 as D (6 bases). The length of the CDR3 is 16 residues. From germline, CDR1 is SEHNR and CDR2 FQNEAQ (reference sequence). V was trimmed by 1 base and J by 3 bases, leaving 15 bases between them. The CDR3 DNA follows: TGTGCCAGCAGCTTAGGGGGGGACACAAAGGACACTGAAGCTTTCCTT. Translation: CASSLGGDTKDTEAFL.

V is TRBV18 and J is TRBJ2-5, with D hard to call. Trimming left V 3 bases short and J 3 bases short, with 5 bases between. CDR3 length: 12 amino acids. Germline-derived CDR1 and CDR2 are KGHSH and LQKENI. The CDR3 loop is CASSPMEETQYF. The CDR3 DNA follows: TGTGCCAGCTCACCTATGGAAGAGACCCAGTACTTC.

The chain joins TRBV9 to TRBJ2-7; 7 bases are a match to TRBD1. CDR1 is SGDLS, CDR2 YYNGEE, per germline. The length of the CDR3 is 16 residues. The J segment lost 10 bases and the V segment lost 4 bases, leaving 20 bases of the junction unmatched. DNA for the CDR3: TGTGCCAGCAGCCCTCACGGGCCGGGACAGAGTGGCTTACAGTACTTC. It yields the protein CASSPHGPGQSGLQYF.

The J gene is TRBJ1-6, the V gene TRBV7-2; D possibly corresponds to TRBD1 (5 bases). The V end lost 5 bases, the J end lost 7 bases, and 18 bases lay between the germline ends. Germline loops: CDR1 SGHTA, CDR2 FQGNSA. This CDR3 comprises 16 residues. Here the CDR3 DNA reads TGTGCCAGCAGCCAAGTCTTCAGGGAGGTAAATTCACCCCTCCACTTT. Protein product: CASSQVFREVNSPLHF.

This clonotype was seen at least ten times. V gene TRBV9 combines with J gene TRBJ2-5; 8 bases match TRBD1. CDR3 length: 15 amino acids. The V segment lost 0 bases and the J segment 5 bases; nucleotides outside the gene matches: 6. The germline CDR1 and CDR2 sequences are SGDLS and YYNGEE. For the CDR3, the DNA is TGTGCCAGCAGCGTAGAGACAGGGGCGGTGGAGACCCAGTACTTC. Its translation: CASSVETGAVETQYF.

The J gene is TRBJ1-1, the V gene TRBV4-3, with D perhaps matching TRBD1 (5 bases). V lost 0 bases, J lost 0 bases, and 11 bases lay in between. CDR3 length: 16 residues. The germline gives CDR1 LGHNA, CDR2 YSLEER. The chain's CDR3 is CASSQEAGHLNTEAFF. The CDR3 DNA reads TGCGCCAGCAGCCAAGAAGCAGGACACCTGAACACTGAAGCTTTCTTT.

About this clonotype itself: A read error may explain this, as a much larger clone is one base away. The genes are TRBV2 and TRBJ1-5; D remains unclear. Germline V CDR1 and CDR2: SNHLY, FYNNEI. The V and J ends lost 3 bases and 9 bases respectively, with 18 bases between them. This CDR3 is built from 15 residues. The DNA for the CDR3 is TGTGCCAGCAGTGATCAAGGATTATCTTATCGGCCCCAGCATTTT. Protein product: CASSDQGLSYRPQHF. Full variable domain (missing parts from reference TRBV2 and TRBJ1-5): EPEVTQTPSHQVTQMGQEVILRCVPISNHLYFYWYRQILGQKVEFLVSFYNNEISEKSEIFDDQFSVERPDGSNFTLKIRSTKLEDSAMYFCASSDQGLSYRPQHFGDGTRLSIL.

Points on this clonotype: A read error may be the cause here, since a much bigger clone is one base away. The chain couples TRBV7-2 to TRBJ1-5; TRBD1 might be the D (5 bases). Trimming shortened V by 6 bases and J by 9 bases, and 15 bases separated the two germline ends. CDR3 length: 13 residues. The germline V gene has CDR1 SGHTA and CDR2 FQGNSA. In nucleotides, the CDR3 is TGTGCCAGCAGTAAGGGGACGGATCGGCCCCAGCATTTT. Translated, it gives CASSKGTDRPQHF.

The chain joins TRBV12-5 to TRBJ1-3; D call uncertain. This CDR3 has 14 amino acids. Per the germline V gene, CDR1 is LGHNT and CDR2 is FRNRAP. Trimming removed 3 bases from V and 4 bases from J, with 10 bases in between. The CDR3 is CASGFGGYGNTIYF. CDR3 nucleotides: TGTGCTAGTGGTTTCGGCGGGTACGGAAACACCATATATTTT. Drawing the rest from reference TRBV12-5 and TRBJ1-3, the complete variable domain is DARVTQTPRHKVTEMGQEVTMRCQPILGHNTVFWYRQTMMQGLELLAYFRNRAPLDDSGMPKDRFSAEMPDATLATLKIQPSEPRDSAVYFCASGFGGYGNTIYFGEGSWLTVV.

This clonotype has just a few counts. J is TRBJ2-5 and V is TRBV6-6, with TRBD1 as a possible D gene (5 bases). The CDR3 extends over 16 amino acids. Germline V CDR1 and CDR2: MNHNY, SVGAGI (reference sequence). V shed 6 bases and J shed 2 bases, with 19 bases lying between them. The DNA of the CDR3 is TGTGCCAGCAGGCCCCTGATTCCAGGGCCTCAAGAGACCCAGTACTTC. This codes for CASRPLIPGPQETQYF.

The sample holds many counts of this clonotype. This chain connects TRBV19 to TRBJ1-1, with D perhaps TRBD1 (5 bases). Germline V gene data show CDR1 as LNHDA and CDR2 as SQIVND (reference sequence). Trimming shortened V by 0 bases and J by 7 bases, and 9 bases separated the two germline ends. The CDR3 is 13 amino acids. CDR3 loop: CASSIDDRNEAFF. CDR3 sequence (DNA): TGTGCCAGTAGTATAGATGACAGAAATGAAGCTTTCTTT.

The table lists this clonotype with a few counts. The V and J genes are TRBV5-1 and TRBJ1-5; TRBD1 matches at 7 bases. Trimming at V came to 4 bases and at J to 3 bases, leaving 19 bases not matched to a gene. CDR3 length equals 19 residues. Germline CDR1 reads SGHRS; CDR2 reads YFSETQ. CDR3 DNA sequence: TGCGCCAGCAGCCTTCGGCGGACAGGACATAAAGGGTACAATCAGCCCCAGCATTTT. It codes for CASSLRRTGHKGYNQPQHF.

The CDR3 protein is CACSGGSYEQYF. DNA for the CDR3: TGTGCCTGCTCTGGGGGCTCCTACGAGCAGTACTTC. The chain employs TRBV7-9 and TRBJ2-7, with D perhaps being TRBD1 or TRBD2 (5 bases each). V was clipped by 11 bases and J by 0 bases, with 11 bases between them. This CDR3 contains 12 residues. Germline CDR1 and CDR2: SEHNR and FQNEAQ (reference sequence).

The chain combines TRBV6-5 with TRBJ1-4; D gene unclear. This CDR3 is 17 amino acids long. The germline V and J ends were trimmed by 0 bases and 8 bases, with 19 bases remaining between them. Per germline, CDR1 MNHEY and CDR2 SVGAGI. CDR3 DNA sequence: TGTGCCAGCAGTTACTCGTCGCCTGGACGTAAAGGGGAAAAACTGTTTTTT. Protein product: CASSYSSPGRKGEKLFF.

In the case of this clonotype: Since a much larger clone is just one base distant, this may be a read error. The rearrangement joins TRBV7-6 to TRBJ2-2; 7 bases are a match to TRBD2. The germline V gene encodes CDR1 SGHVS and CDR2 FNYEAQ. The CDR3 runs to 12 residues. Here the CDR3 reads CASSFIGEGLLF. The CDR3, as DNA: TGTGCCAGCAGCTTCATAGGGGAGGGGCTGCTTTTT.

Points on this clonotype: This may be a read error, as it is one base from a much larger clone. DNA of the CDR3: TGCGCCAGCAGCCAAGTCAGGGATGGTGAAAAACTGTTTTTT. Protein: CASSQVRDGEKLFF. This chain connects TRBV7-9 to TRBJ1-4; a weak D match, TRBD1 (5 bases). The germline gives CDR1 SEHNR, CDR2 FQNEAQ (reference sequence). This CDR3 comprises 14 residues.

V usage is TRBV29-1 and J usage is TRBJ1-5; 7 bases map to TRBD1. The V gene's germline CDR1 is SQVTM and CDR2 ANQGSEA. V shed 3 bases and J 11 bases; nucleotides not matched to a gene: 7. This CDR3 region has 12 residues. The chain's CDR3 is CSVDWQGETQHF. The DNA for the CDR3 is TGCAGCGTTGACTGGCAGGGGGAGACCCAGCATTTT.

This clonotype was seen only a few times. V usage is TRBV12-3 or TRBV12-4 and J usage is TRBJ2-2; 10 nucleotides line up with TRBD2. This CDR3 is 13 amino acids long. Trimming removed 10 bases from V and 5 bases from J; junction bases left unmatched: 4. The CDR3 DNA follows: TGTGCCACTAGCGGGAGTCAGACCGGGGAGCTGTTTTTT. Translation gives CATSGSQTGELFF.